This T cell receptor beta chain was identified during a study of cytomegalovirus exposure and HLA in healthy donors. Primers included in the PCR were 60 Vbeta and 13 Jbeta primers. TCRdb's copy holds only in-frame clones and misses some; the assay was immunoSEQ multiplex PCR. Found here are a few hundred thousand clones, about 66% of them singletons; the top ten hold under 2.5%. Details on this clone: Its cognate antigen is unknown.

Study-level findings and limits: The authors enumerated some 160 TCR beta chains as linked to cytomegalovirus. Within the data, a cluster of highly shared sequence variants was likely a sequencing artifact. In a later analysis, HLA-associated TCR beta chains were more clonally expanded than equally common others.

Germline V lookup: CDR1 MNHEY, CDR2 SVGAGI. This CDR3 comprises 15 residues. V dropped 6 bases and J dropped 3 bases, with 15 bases sitting between them. Specimen: PBMCs. J is TRBJ2-1 and V is TRBV6-5; maybe TRBD1 (5 bases). The sequence came from a female donor in good health and CMV-seronegative. In DNA, the CDR3 is TGTGCCAGCAGCCGAACCGACAGAAACTACAATGAGCAGTTCTTC. It encodes CASSRTDRNYNEQFF.